These 22 T cell receptor beta chains were sequenced from one sample in a study of a mutant IDH1 vaccine in newly diagnosed glioma. Which antigens these TCRs recognize remains unknown. As for time point: week 11, during vaccination. In the vaccine, a single dose held 300 ug of the mutant IDH1 20-mer peptide, along with topical imiquimod. TCRdb's table, derived via immunoSEQ multiplex PCR, lists solely in-frame clones and lacks some. The table has approximately 110,000 clones, around 90% seen once. Source: PBMCs, taken from a glioma patient whose treatment included an IDH1 peptide vaccine. The receptors were gathered from a woman aged 50 to 60 with glioma.

This clone was recorded once. The CDR3 spells CASGGGRAPDTQYF. DNA for the CDR3: TGTGCCAGCGGAGGCGGGAGGGCCCCAGATACGCAGTATTTT. The genes are TRBV6-1 and TRBJ2-3, with 9 bases aligning to TRBD2. CDR1 MNHNS and CDR2 SASEGT come from the germline V gene. This CDR3 is built from 14 residues. V lost 8 bases to trimming and J lost 4 bases; unmatched junction nucleotides: 7.

This chain uses TRBV5-1 with TRBJ2-3; 8 nucleotides align to TRBD2. The V segment lost 1 base and the J segment 2 bases; nucleotides outside the gene matches: 3. CDR1 and CDR2 from the germline V gene are SGHRS and YFSETQ. The CDR3 sequence is 15 residues long. In DNA, the CDR3 is TGCGCCAGCAGCTTGACTAGCGGATTCACAGATACGCAGTATTTT. Residues: CASSLTSGFTDTQYF.

The chain recombines TRBV6-1 with TRBJ1-1; D is unclear. The CDR3 spans 13 residues. Trimming removed 8 bases from V and 5 bases from J, with 15 bases in between. Germline assignment: CDR1 MNHNS and CDR2 SASEGT. CDR3 sequence: CASEDAAGTEAFF. In nucleotides, the CDR3 is TGTGCCAGCGAGGACGCAGCGGGAACTGAAGCTTTCTTT.

The V call is TRBV5-6, the J call TRBJ2-5, with 8 bases that match TRBD2. The DNA end lines up better with TRBJ2-7; the J call may be wrong. The CDR3 sequence is 16 residues long. CDR1 is SGHDT and CDR2 is YYEEEE in the germline V gene. The DNA for the CDR3 is TGTGCCAGCAGCTTGGTATTGCGGGAGGCATCCTACGAGCAGTACTTC. It yields the protein CASSLVLREASYEQYF.

The chain employs TRBV7-9 and TRBJ1-4; 8 bases are shared with TRBD1. CDR3 size: 14 residues. Trimming took 5 bases from V and 6 from J; bases not matched to a gene: 5. Germline values: CDR1 SEHNR, CDR2 FQNEAQ (reference sequence). CDR3 in DNA: TGTGCCAGCAGCCGACAGGGGCGGGATGAAAAACTGTTTTTT. This gives the protein CASSRQGRDEKLFF.

The J gene is TRBJ2-5, the V gene TRBV14; 8 bases are a match to TRBD1. Germline CDR1 SGHDN, CDR2 FVKESK. CDR3 size: 18 residues. V was pared by 4 bases and J by 0 bases, with 13 bases of the junction left unmatched. This CDR3 reads CASSPRWQGATYQETQYF. The CDR3 coding sequence is TGTGCCAGCAGCCCCCGCTGGCAGGGGGCTACGTACCAAGAGACCCAGTACTTC.

The V call is TRBV11-2, the J call TRBJ2-3, with D possibly being TRBD1 (6 bases). With 6 bases removed from V and 4 bases from J, the gap between germline ends came to 20 bases. CDR1 SGHAT and CDR2 FQNNGV come from the germline V gene. The CDR3 is 16 residues long. The CDR3 DNA follows: TGTGCCAGCAGACGACCGGGACAACATAACCCAGATACGCAGTATTTT. Residues: CASRRPGQHNPDTQYF. The whole variable domain, filled in from reference TRBV11-2 and TRBJ2-3, reads EAGVAQSPRYKIIEKRQSVAFWCNPISGHATLYWYQQILGQGPKLLIQFQNNGVVDDSQLPKDRFSAERLKGVDSTLKIQPAKLEDSAVYLCASRRPGQHNPDTQYFGPGTRLTVL.

This chain uses TRBV14 with TRBJ2-7; unclear D gene. The ends were cut back, 0 bases at V and 0 bases at J, with 12 bases in the middle. The germline CDR1 and CDR2 sequences are SGHDN and FVKESK. This CDR3 contains 16 residues. The CDR3 loop is CASSQDLGLSSYEQYF. The DNA for the CDR3 is TGTGCCAGCAGCCAAGATCTCGGCCTCAGCTCCTACGAGCAGTACTTC. Full variable domain (missing parts from reference TRBV14 and TRBJ2-7): EAGVTQFPSHSVIEKGQTVTLRCDPISGHDNLYWYRRVMGKEIKFLLHFVKESKQDESGMPNNRFLAERTGGTYSTLKVQPAELEDSGVYFCASSQDLGLSSYEQYFGPGTRLTVT.

The J gene is TRBJ1-1, the V gene TRBV2, with 7 bases aligning to TRBD1. The germline gives CDR1 SNHLY, CDR2 FYNNEI. The V gene end was trimmed by 6 bases and the J gene end by 10 bases; junction bases not matched to a gene: 5. The CDR3 covers 11 residues. CDR3 sequence reads: CASRYRDRAFF. For the CDR3, the DNA is TGTGCCAGCAGGTACCGGGACAGAGCTTTCTTT.

The chain employs TRBV6-6 and TRBJ2-1, with 7 bases fitting TRBD2. The J segment lost 0 bases and the V segment lost 5 bases, leaving 7 bases of the junction unmatched. The CDR3 has 16 amino acids. From germline, CDR1 is MNHNY and CDR2 SVGAGI (reference sequence). The CDR3 DNA sequence: TGTGCCAGCAGTATGAGGAGCGGGAACTCCTACAATGAGCAGTTCTTC. Protein product: CASSMRSGNSYNEQFF.

The gene calls are TRBV5-5 and TRBJ1-2; unclear D gene. From germline, CDR1 is SGHKS and CDR2 YYEKEE (reference sequence). Trimming shortened V by 0 bases and J by 8 bases, and 14 bases separated the two germline ends. This CDR3 has 14 amino acids. CDR3 sequence: CASSLEEVVRGYTF. The CDR3 DNA reads as TGTGCCAGCAGCTTGGAGGAGGTAGTTCGGGGCTACACCTTC.

This rearrangement joins TRBV28 to TRBJ2-7; the D call may be TRBD1 or TRBD2 (5 bases each). The V and J ends lost 6 bases and 1 base respectively, with 13 bases between them. The CDR3 covers 14 residues. Germline lookup yields CDR1 MDHEN and CDR2 SYDVKM. The CDR3 DNA is TGTGCCAGCAGAACCGGGACCAGATCCTACGAGCAGTACTTC. This sequence encodes CASRTGTRSYEQYF.

This clone was recorded only once. The genes are TRBV7-9 and TRBJ2-1; D is uncertain. From germline, CDR1 is SEHNR and CDR2 FQNEAQ (reference sequence). Trimming stripped 4 bases from V and 9 bases from J, with 16 bases between. This CDR3 comprises 14 residues. The CDR3 region has the DNA TGTGCCAGCAGCTCCGCCGGGCGGTCGCCTGAGCAGTTCTTC. Its protein product is CASSSAGRSPEQFF.

The chain employs TRBV4-1 and TRBJ1-2; D remains unclear. Germline V CDR1 and CDR2: MGHRA, YSYEKL. The germline V and J ends were trimmed by 0 bases and 8 bases, with 7 bases remaining between them. There are 12 residues in the CDR3. Here the CDR3 reads CASSQEQGGYTF. The DNA for the CDR3 is TGCGCCAGCAGCCAAGAGCAAGGGGGCTACACCTTC.

This clone occurred a few times. This sequence joins TRBV7-3 and TRBJ1-2, with D maybe TRBD1 (6 bases). The CDR3 is 16 residues long. V lost 6 bases and J 0 bases, leaving 17 bases between the germline ends. The germline CDR1 and CDR2 sequences are SGHTA and FQGTGA. The CDR3 sequence: CASRPEPGVSNYGYTF. Here the CDR3 DNA reads TGTGCCAGCAGGCCGGAACCAGGGGTCTCTAACTATGGCTACACCTTC.

V and J are TRBV9 and TRBJ2-7; D remains ambiguous. The CDR3 is made up of 14 amino acids. Trimming left V 1 base short and J 1 base short, with 9 bases between. Germline lookup yields CDR1 SGDLS and CDR2 YYNGEE. This CDR3 reads CASSVKDASYEQYF. The CDR3, as DNA: TGTGCCAGCAGCGTAAAGGATGCATCCTACGAGCAGTACTTC.

This sequence joins TRBV30 and TRBJ2-4, with D possibly matching TRBD2 (7 bases). Germline CDR1 and CDR2: GTSNPN and SVGIG (reference sequence). Trimming removed 1 base from V and 3 bases from J, with 16 bases in between. This CDR3 region has 16 residues. CDR3 loop: CAWSGVGGGGKNIQYF. CDR3 in DNA: TGTGCCTGGAGTGGGGTGGGAGGGGGTGGCAAAAACATTCAGTACTTC.

V usage is TRBV15 and J usage is TRBJ1-2, with a weak D call TRBD1 (6 bases). The CDR3 extends over 16 amino acids. With 1 base removed from V and 3 bases from J, the gap between germline ends came to 15 bases. Per the germline V gene, CDR1 is LNHNV and CDR2 is YYDKDF (reference sequence). As DNA, the CDR3 is TGTGCCACCAGCAGAGCCTCCAGGGGTCCCGACTATGGCTACACCTTC. Protein sequence: CATSRASRGPDYGYTF. The full variable domain, its missing parts supplied by reference TRBV15 and TRBJ1-2, is DAMVIQNPRYQVTQFGKPVTLSCSQTLNHNVMYWYQQKSSQAPKLLFHYYDKDFNNEADTPDNFQSRRPNTSFCFLDIRSPGLGDTAMYLCATSRASRGPDYGYTFGSGTRLTVV.

This rearrangement joins TRBV28 to TRBJ1-1; the match to TRBD1 covers 10 bases. The CDR3 has 12 amino acids. Trimming removed 8 bases from V and 6 bases from J; junction bases left unmatched: 3. Germline V lookup: CDR1 MDHEN, CDR2 SYDVKM. CDR3 DNA sequence: TGTGCCAGCGGGGGACAGGGGTCTGAAGCTTTCTTT. This codes for CASGGQGSEAFF.

The genes are TRBV7-9 and TRBJ2-1; perhaps TRBD2 as D (6 bases). Germline V gives CDR1 SEHNR, CDR2 FQNEAQ (reference sequence). V lost 1 base and J lost 7, with 17 bases in between. The CDR3 loop spans 16 amino acids. The chain's CDR3 is CASSLDPRAGGNEQFF. Here the CDR3 DNA reads TGTGCCAGCAGCTTAGACCCCCGCGCAGGAGGGAATGAGCAGTTCTTC.

The chain uses TRBV7-9 and TRBJ1-2; 7 bases agree with TRBD1. The length of the CDR3 is 13 residues. V lost 2 bases to trimming and J lost 12 bases; unmatched junction nucleotides: 9. Germline CDR1 and CDR2: SEHNR and FQNEAQ (reference sequence). The CDR3 here is CASSLSGQAFDTF. The CDR3, as DNA: TGTGCCAGCAGCTTATCCGGACAGGCCTTCGACACCTTC.

This chain uses TRBV29-1 with TRBJ2-2, with D unclear. The CDR3 spans 12 residues. The germline gives CDR1 SQVTM, CDR2 ANQGSEA. With 2 bases removed from V and 6 bases from J, the gap between germline ends came to 7 bases. CDR3 loop: CSVERPSGELFF. The CDR3 bases are TGCAGCGTTGAACGGCCCTCCGGGGAGCTGTTTTTT.